This is a list of T cell receptor beta chains from one sample in a study of blood T cell repertoires in COVID-19. Produced via immunoSEQ multiplex PCR; TCRdb's table is partial and in-frame only. Of approximately 55,000 clones in the sample, approximately 80% were seen once. The sequenced sample was peripheral blood. The receptor source for this set is a man aged 25-40 years with COVID-19, enrolled during active disease. Each CDR3 is given with its conserved first and last residue. Each record gives: V gene, J gene, D gene, clone size, CDR3 DNA, CDR3 protein. A D gene is named only where the DNA matches it firmly. Size tells how often a clone was seen (once, few, many) or the class of an expanded clone, and some rows leave it out.

TRBV6-5	TRBJ1-1	TRBD1	NA	TGTGCCAGCAGTTACGGAATACAGGGGGCCACTGAAGCTTTCTTT	CASSYGIQGATEAFF
TRBV14	TRBJ2-5	NA	once	TGTGCCAGCAGCCCCGGGCAAGAGACCCAGTACTTC	CASSPGQETQYF
TRBV11-2	TRBJ2-1	TRBD2	NA	TGTGCCAGCAGCTTAGAGGGACTACCAAACAATGAGCAGTTCTTC	CASSLEGLPNNEQFF
TRBV6-2/TRBV6-3	TRBJ1-5	NA	once	TGTGCCAGCAGTTACGGGCAGCCAAATCAGCCCCAGCATTTT	CASSYGQPNQPQHF
TRBV7-3	TRBJ2-7	NA	NA	TGTGCCAGCAGCTTAATGGGCGGGGGCCCGAGTGAAGAGCAGTACTTC	CASSLMGGGPSEEQYF
TRBV7-9	TRBJ2-2	TRBD2	NA	TGTGCCAGCAGCTCGACTGTAACTAGCGGGGGGCGTTCCGGGGAGCTGTTTTTT	CASSSTVTSGGRSGELFF
TRBV28	TRBJ1-2	TRBD1	NA	TGTGCCAGCAGTGTATCCGGGACAGGGAGGACCCTTTATGGCTACACCTTC	CASSVSGTGRTLYGYTF
TRBV4-1	TRBJ2-7	NA	NA	TGCGCCAGCAGCCAAGGCAATAGCGGAAACTACGAGCAGTACTTC	CASSQGNSGNYEQYF
TRBV5-1	TRBJ2-1	NA	NA	TGCGCCAGCAGCTTAGTGCTAGAAGGCAATGAGCAGTTCTTC	CASSLVLEGNEQFF
TRBV10-3	TRBJ2-3	NA	NA	TGTGCCATCAGTGAGTCGAGAGATACGCAGTATTTT	CAISESRDTQYF
TRBV27	TRBJ2-7	NA	NA	TGTGCCAGCAGTTTAGCGCCCACCTACGAGCAGTACTTC	CASSLAPTYEQYF
TRBV12-5	TRBJ2-1	TRBD2	NA	TGTGCTAGTGGTTTGGTACTAGCGGGAGCCTCCTACAATGAGCAGTTCTTC	CASGLVLAGASYNEQFF
TRBV6-5	TRBJ2-2	NA	NA	TGTGCCAGCTCGGGGGGCGCTTCCACCGGGGAGCTGTTTTTT	CASSGGASTGELFF
TRBV28	TRBJ1-2	NA	once	TGTGCCAGCAGTCTACAGGGTTTTCATGGCTACACCTTC	CASSLQGFHGYTF
TRBV7-9	TRBJ1-1	NA	NA	TGTGCCAGCAGCCCTTTTAGGTCAGGAGGGGAAGCTTTCTTT	CASSPFRSGGEAFF
TRBV5-1	TRBJ2-5	TRBD2	NA	TGCGCCAGCAGCTTGGCACTAGCGGGGGGCACGCAAGAGACCCAGTACTTC	CASSLALAGGTQETQYF
TRBV28	TRBJ1-2	TRBD1	NA	TGTGCCAGCAGTTTGGACAGGGAACGCTACACCTTC	CASSLDRERYTF
TRBV6-1	TRBJ2-7	TRBD1	NA	TGTGCCAGCAGTGAGCCCACGGGACAGGGGGCCTACGAGCAGTACTTC	CASSEPTGQGAYEQYF
TRBV6-2/TRBV6-3	TRBJ2-7	NA	NA	TGTGCCAGCAGTTACTCAGCCACGGGCGAGCAGTACTTC	CASSYSATGEQYF
TRBV4-2	TRBJ2-5	TRBD2	NA	TGTGCCAGCAGCCCCGGACTAGCGGGGGGCCAAGAGACCCAGTACTTC	CASSPGLAGGQETQYF
TRBV10-3	TRBJ2-1	NA	NA	TGTGCCATCAGTGGGGGGGTTTACAATGAGCAGTTCTTC	CAISGGVYNEQFF
TRBV5-6	TRBJ2-7	TRBD1	NA	TGTGCCAGCAGCCCTGGACAGGAGGTCTACGAGCAGTACTTC	CASSPGQEVYEQYF
TRBV2	TRBJ2-7	NA	NA	TGTGCCAGCAGTCCCTCTTACGAGCAGTACTTC	CASSPSYEQYF
TRBV25-1	TRBJ2-1	TRBD2	NA	TGTGCCAGCAGTGAACTAGGGCTAGCGGGAGGGGGTGAGCAGTTCTTC	CASSELGLAGGGEQFF
TRBV19	TRBJ2-7	TRBD2	NA	TGTGCCAGTAGGAGCGGGATGGGCCCCGGTCCCTACGAGCAGTACTTC	CASRSGMGPGPYEQYF
TRBV5-4	TRBJ2-3	TRBD2	NA	TGTGCCAGCAGCCGACTAGCGGGAGACGCAGATACGCAGTATTTT	CASSRLAGDADTQYF
TRBV9	TRBJ1-4	TRBD1	once	TGTGCCAGCAGCCCGGGACAGGAGTCGTTTCTGTTTGAAAAACTGTTTTTT	CASSPGQESFLFEKLFF
TRBV12-3/TRBV12-4	TRBJ1-4	NA	NA	TGTGCCGCAAAGACGGGGGGAGAAGAAAAACTGTTTTTT	CAAKTGGEEKLFF
TRBV5-1	TRBJ2-7	TRBD1	NA	TGCGCCAGCAGCTCGGGACAGGCGGCGGGTGCTTCCAGACTAATCTCCTACGAGCAGTACTTC	CASSSGQAAGASRLISYEQYF
TRBV6-5	TRBJ1-5	NA	NA	TGTGCCAGCAGTTCCAGGAGCAATCAGCCCCAGCATTTT	CASSSRSNQPQHF
TRBV6-1	TRBJ2-1	TRBD1	once	TGTGCCAGCAGTGAAGGACAGGGGGCTTACAATGAGCAGTTCTTC	CASSEGQGAYNEQFF
TRBV7-6	TRBJ2-1	TRBD2	NA	TGTGCCAGCAGCCCCGGGAGGAGCTCCTACAATGAGCAGTTCTTC	CASSPGRSSYNEQFF
TRBV9	TRBJ2-3	NA	NA	TGTGCCAGCGGGAGACCTCCCACAGATACGCAGTATTTT	CASGRPPTDTQYF
TRBV7-7	TRBJ1-3	TRBD1	NA	TGTGCTAGCAGCTTAAGAGCTCCAGGGGGCAGTGGAAACACCATATATTTT	CASSLRAPGGSGNTIYF
TRBV11-3	TRBJ2-2	TRBD1	NA	TGTGCCAGCAGCACAGGGGTCTCCAACACCGGGGAGCTGTTTTTT	CASSTGVSNTGELFF
TRBV11-3	TRBJ2-7	NA	NA	TGTGCCAGCAGCTTGGCAGGGCCCTACGAGCAGTACTTC	CASSLAGPYEQYF
TRBV7-2	TRBJ2-7	TRBD1	once	TGTGCCAGCAGCTTGGATCCGGGACAGATATTCTACGAGCAGTACTTC	CASSLDPGQIFYEQYF
TRBV10-2	TRBJ1-5	NA	few	TGCGCCAGCAGTGCCTCAGGGCCCAATCAGCCCCAGCATTTT	CASSASGPNQPQHF
TRBV4-1	TRBJ2-3	NA	NA	TGCGCCAGCAGCCAAGGAGCGGGGACAGGTTGGCTCACAGATACGCAGTATTTT	CASSQGAGTGWLTDTQYF
TRBV5-1	TRBJ2-7	TRBD2	NA	TGCGCCAGCAGCTATCTAGCGGGGTCCACCTACGAGCAGTACTTC	CASSYLAGSTYEQYF
TRBV2	TRBJ2-7	TRBD2	NA	TGTGCCAGCAGTGAGCTGGCGCGGGGGGGCTACGAGCAGTACTTC	CASSELARGGYEQYF
TRBV25-1	TRBJ1-4	TRBD1	few	TGTGCCAGCAGTGCCCGGACAGGGAGGGGAGAAAAACTGTTTTTT	CASSARTGRGEKLFF